This T cell receptor beta chain was sequenced in a study of blood T cell repertoires in COVID-19. This table comes from immunoSEQ multiplex PCR, and its TCRdb copy is limited to in-frame clones, with some not included. The sample has 64,000 or so clones, approximately 82% seen once; the top ten hold roughly 12%. This clone was observed a handful of times. Trimming removed 0 bases from V and 6 bases from J, with 12 bases in between. Germline values: CDR1 SGHNT, CDR2 YENEEA. The CDR3 covers 15 residues. The receptor's source is a man older than 75 with acute or convalescent COVID-19. This rearrangement joins TRBV11-3 to TRBJ2-1; D not resolved. The specimen was peripheral blood. The CDR3, as DNA: TGTGCCAGCAGCTTAGATACCTCATCCAGCAATGAGCAGTTCTTC. Translated, it gives CASSLDTSSSNEQFF.